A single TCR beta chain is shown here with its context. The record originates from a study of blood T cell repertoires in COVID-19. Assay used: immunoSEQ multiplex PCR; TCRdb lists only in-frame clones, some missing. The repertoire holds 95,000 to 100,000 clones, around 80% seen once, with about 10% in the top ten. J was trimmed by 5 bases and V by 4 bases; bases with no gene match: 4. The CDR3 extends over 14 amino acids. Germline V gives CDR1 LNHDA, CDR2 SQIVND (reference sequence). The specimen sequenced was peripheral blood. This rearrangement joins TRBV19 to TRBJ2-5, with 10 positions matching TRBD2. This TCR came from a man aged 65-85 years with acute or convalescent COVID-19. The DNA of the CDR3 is TGTGCCAGTAGTACTAGCGGGAGTATTGAGACCCAGTACTTC. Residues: CASSTSGSIETQYF.